Below, 13 T cell receptor beta chains from the same sample are listed, as sequenced in a study of CD8+ T cells in alopecia areata. In each case, RNA was isolated and then reverse transcribed into cDNA as the sequencing template. This table comes from immunoSEQ multiplex PCR, and its TCRdb copy is limited to in-frame clones, with some not included. The sample includes roughly 150,000 clones, approximately 45% of them seen just once. Sequencing input: CD4+ T cells sorted from blood. Receptor source: a human donor with alopecia areata.

CDR3 in amino acids: CAWSAKTDREYF. The CDR3 DNA is TGTGCCTGGAGTGCTAAAACTGATAGGGAGTACTTC. This chain joins TRBV30 and TRBJ2-7; D ambiguous. CDR3 length: 12 residues. Deletions cut 1 base from V and 11 bases from J, with 15 bases between. Germline CDR1 GTSNPN, CDR2 SVGIG (reference sequence).

Worth noting for this clone: The sample contains more than one DNA sequence encoding this CDR3. The chain joins TRBV29-1 to TRBJ2-1; 8 nucleotides agree with TRBD2. Germline trimming cut 5 bases from V and 3 bases from J; bases unmatched to any gene: 0. This CDR3 has 12 amino acids. Germline CDR1 is SQVTM and CDR2 is ANQGSEA. The CDR3 DNA is TGCAGCGTTAGCGGGAGCTACAATGAGCAGTTCTTC. It is translated as CSVSGSYNEQFF.

This clone was seen only a few times. The chain carries TRBV27 and TRBJ2-5; 8 positions match TRBD1. Germline loops: CDR1 MNHEY, CDR2 SMNVEV (reference sequence). V was clipped by 3 bases and J by 5 bases; unmatched bases: 5. The CDR3 length is 14 residues. The CDR3 loop is CASSLRTGWETQYF. The CDR3 DNA is TGTGCCAGCAGTTTGCGGACAGGGTGGGAGACCCAGTACTTC.

This clone was seen only a few times. The chain employs TRBV28 and TRBJ2-5; D remains unclear. Trimming took 4 bases from V and 7 from J, leaving 19 bases between them. The length of the CDR3 is 15 residues. The germline V gene has CDR1 MDHEN and CDR2 SYDVKM. The CDR3 reads CASSSRPSRSGTQYF. The CDR3 nucleotides read TGTGCCAGCAGTTCCCGACCCTCACGATCAGGGACCCAGTACTTC. The whole variable domain, filled in from reference TRBV28 and TRBJ2-5, reads DVKVTQSSRYLVKRTGEKVFLECVQDMDHENMFWYRQDPGLGLRLIYFSYDVKMKEKGDIPEGYSVSREKKERFSLILESASTNQTSMYLCASSSRPSRSGTQYFGPGTRLLVL.

This chain connects TRBV27 to TRBJ2-5; either TRBD1 or TRBD2 may fit D (5 bases each). From germline, CDR1 is MNHEY and CDR2 SMNVEV (reference sequence). The CDR3 contains 15 residues. Between the trimmed V and J ends, which lost 0 bases and 1 base, there was a span of 9 bases. The CDR3 bases are TGTGCCAGCAGTTTATCGAGGGGTTTCCAAGAGACCCAGTACTTC. This gives the protein CASSLSRGFQETQYF.

This chain uses TRBV19 with TRBJ2-2; the D is unclear. The CDR3 contains 12 residues. Trimming took off 5 bases at V and 5 bases at J, with 6 bases between the two ends. Germline loops: CDR1 LNHDA, CDR2 SQIVND (reference sequence). CDR3 DNA sequence: TGTGCCAGTAGTGGGGTAACCGGGGAGCTGTTTTTT. It is translated as CASSGVTGELFF.

This clone was counted only a few times. The V call is TRBV29-1, the J call TRBJ2-7, with a weak D call TRBD1 (6 bases). CDR1 is SQVTM, CDR2 ANQGSEA, per germline. The CDR3 spans 13 residues. Trimming pared 4 bases from V and 4 bases from J, leaving 14 bases between. CDR3 in DNA: TGCAGCGTTGTGGGCAGGGGCGTTTACGAGCAGTACTTC. This gives the protein CSVVGRGVYEQYF.

The CDR3 is CASSLEGDSYNEQFF. The CDR3 DNA reads TGTGCCAGCAGCTTGGAGGGGGACTCCTACAATGAGCAGTTCTTC. V gene TRBV11-2 combines with J gene TRBJ2-1, with D perhaps matching TRBD1 or TRBD2 (6 bases each). The CDR3 sequence is 15 residues long. The V gene lost 3 bases and the J gene lost 0 bases, with 9 bases spanning the gap. Germline V gene data show CDR1 as SGHAT and CDR2 as FQNNGV.

The V gene is TRBV5-1, the J gene TRBJ2-3, with D unclear. The V gene's germline CDR1 is SGHRS and CDR2 YFSETQ. The CDR3 has 13 amino acids. Trimming stripped 0 bases from V and 4 bases from J, with 6 bases between. The CDR3 loop reads CASSLDGPDTQYF. Written as DNA, the CDR3 is TGCGCCAGCAGCTTGGACGGACCAGATACGCAGTATTTT.

The J gene is TRBJ2-1, the V gene TRBV6-5; TRBD1 aligns across 7 bases. Trimming took 7 bases from V and 5 from J; bases not matched to a gene: 8. The germline CDR1 and CDR2 sequences are MNHEY and SVGAGI. The length of the CDR3 is 14 residues. CDR3 nucleotide sequence: TGTGCCAGCACCCTGACAGGGAGTAACAATGAGCAGTTCTTC. Translation gives CASTLTGSNNEQFF.

A few counts support this clone. This rearrangement joins TRBV29-1 to TRBJ2-7; 9 bases are a match to TRBD1. The germline gives CDR1 SQVTM, CDR2 ANQGSEA. The V gene end was trimmed by 1 base and the J gene end by 3 bases; junction bases not matched to a gene: 7. This CDR3 is 15 amino acids long. This chain's CDR3 is CSVEVGQGALYEQYF. The CDR3 DNA follows: TGCAGCGTTGAAGTGGGACAGGGAGCCCTCTACGAGCAGTACTTC.

This clone appeared a few times. This chain links TRBV19 with TRBJ1-1; D unresolved. CDR1 is LNHDA and CDR2 is SQIVND in the germline V gene (reference sequence). This CDR3 has 14 residues. V was cut by 5 bases and J by 3 bases, with 13 bases left in between. This CDR3 reads CASSPRPGDTEAFF. The CDR3 nucleotides are TGTGCCAGTAGTCCACGTCCCGGGGACACTGAAGCTTTCTTT.

This clone was detected only a few times. The CDR3 DNA reads as TGCAGCGTGCGACTAGCGGGACTCCCAGACGAGCAGTACTTC. Residues: CSVRLAGLPDEQYF. V and J are TRBV29-1 and TRBJ2-7, with 11 bases identical to TRBD2. After removal of 6 bases from V and 5 bases from J, the junction contained 9 bases not matched to a gene. The germline V gene has CDR1 SQVTM and CDR2 ANQGSEA. The CDR3 runs to 14 residues.